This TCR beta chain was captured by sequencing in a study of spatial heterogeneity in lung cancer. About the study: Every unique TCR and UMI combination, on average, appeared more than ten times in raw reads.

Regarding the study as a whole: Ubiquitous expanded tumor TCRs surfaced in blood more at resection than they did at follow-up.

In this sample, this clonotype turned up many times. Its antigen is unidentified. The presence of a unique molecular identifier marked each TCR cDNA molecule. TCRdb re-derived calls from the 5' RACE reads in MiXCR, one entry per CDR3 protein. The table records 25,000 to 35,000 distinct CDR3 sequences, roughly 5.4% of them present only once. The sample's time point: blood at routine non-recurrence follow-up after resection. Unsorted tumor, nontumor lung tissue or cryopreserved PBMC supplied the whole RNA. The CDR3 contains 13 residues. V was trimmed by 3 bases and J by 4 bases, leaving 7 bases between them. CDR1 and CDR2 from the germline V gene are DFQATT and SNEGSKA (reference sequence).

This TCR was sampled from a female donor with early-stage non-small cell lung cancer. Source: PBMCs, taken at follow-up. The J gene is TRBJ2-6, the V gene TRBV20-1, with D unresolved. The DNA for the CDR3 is TGCAGTGCTAGGGCACTAGGGGCCAACGTCCTGACTTTC. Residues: CSARALGANVLTF.